The 29 T cell receptor beta chains listed next were all sequenced from one sample in a study of shared T cell receptors in the human thymus. Method: immunoSEQ multiplex PCR; TCRdb's copy keeps in-frame clones and lacks some. Of roughly 710,000 clones listed, 70% to 90% are singletons. Separately, the same data were catalogued under a study of human thymus T cells.

The material sequenced was thymocytes. All receptors come from a girl in the first two years of life with a congenital heart defect.

Only a few counts were recorded for this clone. The chain employs TRBV5-1 and TRBJ1-3; D ambiguous. The CDR3 consists of 16 residues. Between the trimmed V and J ends, which lost 4 bases and 0 bases, there was a span of 14 bases. CDR1 and CDR2 from the germline V gene are SGHRS and YFSETQ. CDR3 DNA sequence: TGCGCCAGCAGCCTAGCGGGAATGCACTCTGGAAACACCATATATTTT. Protein sequence: CASSLAGMHSGNTIYF.

On this clone: Other DNA sequences in this specimen translate into the identical CDR3. The V and J genes are TRBV28 and TRBJ2-7, with D possibly matching TRBD1 (5 bases). Germline CDR1 is MDHEN and CDR2 is SYDVKM. The CDR3 has 14 residues. The V end lost 5 bases, the J end lost 2 bases, and 13 bases lay between the germline ends. The CDR3 here is CASSPGHFTYEQYF. In nucleotides, the CDR3 is TGTGCCAGCAGTCCCGGACACTTTACCTACGAGCAGTACTTC.

In this sample, this clone turned up once. This chain links TRBV28 with TRBJ2-7; D is unresolved. CDR3 length equals 11 residues. Germline CDR1 and CDR2: MDHEN and SYDVKM. Trimming removed 5 bases from V and 12 bases from J, with 14 bases in between. The CDR3 nucleotides are TGTGCCAGCAGTCAGACTCGAGCTCGGTACTTC. Protein: CASSQTRARYF.

On this clone itself: At one boundary the junction diverges from the germline segment, which might be a read error. J is TRBJ2-3 and V is TRBV9, with D hard to call. This CDR3 region has 15 residues. Germline V lookup: CDR1 SGDLS, CDR2 YYNGEE. CDR3 in amino acids: CASSTELSSTDTQYF. DNA for the CDR3: TGTGCCAGCTCCACGGAGTTGTCCAGCACGGATACGCAGTATTTT.

The genes are TRBV5-5 and TRBJ1-5, with a tentative D call TRBD1 (6 bases). V lost 2 bases to trimming and J lost 2 bases, with 8 bases between them. This CDR3 has 14 amino acids. Germline assignment: CDR1 SGHKS and CDR2 YYEKEE (reference sequence). Written as DNA, the CDR3 is TGTGCCAGCAGCTTTAAGGGGGGCAATCAGCCCCAGCATTTT. As protein: CASSFKGGNQPQHF.

The chain recombines TRBV5-1 with TRBJ1-2; the D is unclear. The CDR3 runs to 15 residues. The germline gives CDR1 SGHRS, CDR2 YFSETQ. Trimming shortened V by 0 bases and J by 0 bases, and 9 bases separated the two germline ends. The CDR3 region has the DNA TGCGCCAGCAGCTTGGATACAGACCCTAACTATGGCTACACCTTC. Its translation: CASSLDTDPNYGYTF.

The chain joins TRBV10-3 to TRBJ2-7, with TRBD1 matching over 7 bases. Germline CDR1 ENHRY, CDR2 SYGVKD. With V trimmed by 11 bases and J by 7 bases, 11 bases remained unmatched. The CDR3 consists of 12 residues. CDR3 loop: CAVWDSLGEQYF. CDR3 DNA sequence: TGTGCCGTTTGGGACAGTTTGGGTGAGCAGTACTTC.

V usage is TRBV6-5 and J usage is TRBJ1-4; D ambiguous. Germline CDR1 MNHEY, CDR2 SVGAGI. Trimming removed 6 bases at V and 0 bases at J, with 5 bases between. The CDR3 totals 13 residues. In DNA, the CDR3 is TGTGCCAGCAGAGGAGCAACTAATGAAAAACTGTTTTTT. As protein: CASRGATNEKLFF.

The genes are TRBV10-1 and TRBJ2-7, with a tentative D call TRBD2 (5 bases). The CDR3 is 12 residues long. Germline V gene lookup returns CDR1 WNHNN and CDR2 SYGVQD (reference sequence). Trimming took 4 bases from V and 7 from J, leaving 11 bases between them. CDR3 in DNA: TGCGCCAGCAGTGTAAGTAGGGAGGAGCAGTACTTC. Protein product: CASSVSREEQYF.

The chain uses TRBV19 and TRBJ1-2; D is undetermined. V was trimmed by 3 bases and J by 6 bases, leaving 17 bases between them. The CDR3 contains 15 residues. Germline CDR1 LNHDA, CDR2 SQIVND (reference sequence). In nucleotides, the CDR3 is TGTGCCAGTAGTATCCGAAGCGGGGAAAGACATGGCTACACCTTC. Translated: CASSIRSGERHGYTF. The variable domain in full, completed from reference TRBV19 and TRBJ1-2, reads DGGITQSPKYLFRKEGQNVTLSCEQNLNHDAMYWYRQDPGQGLRLIYYSQIVNDFQKGDIAEGYSVSREKKESFPLTVTSAQKNPTAFYLCASSIRSGERHGYTFGSGTRLTVV.

The V call is TRBV7-4, the J call TRBJ1-1; no reliable D call. This CDR3 region has 15 residues. V lost 8 bases to trimming and J lost 0 bases, with 16 bases between them. Germline CDR1 SGHVT, CDR2 SQSDAQ. The CDR3 nucleotides read TGTGCCAGCCAAGTCGAACTCAATCTGAACACTGAAGCTTTCTTT. It yields the protein CASQVELNLNTEAFF. The full variable domain, with the rest looked up from reference TRBV7-4 and TRBJ1-1, is GAGVSQSPRYKVAKRGRDVALRCDSISGHVTLYWYRQTLGQGSEVLTYSQSDAQRDKSGRPSGRFSAERPERSVSTLKIQRTEQGDSAVYLCASQVELNLNTEAFFGQGTRLTVV.

The CDR3 loop is CASSDWVGGGFGANVLTF. CDR3 nucleotide sequence: TGTGCCAGCAGTGACTGGGTAGGGGGCGGCTTTGGGGCCAACGTCCTGACTTTC. V usage is TRBV2 and J usage is TRBJ2-6; 7 nucleotides line up with TRBD1. This CDR3 contains 18 residues. Germline loops: CDR1 SNHLY, CDR2 FYNNEI. V lost 3 bases, J lost 3 bases, and 11 bases stayed unmatched.

V usage is TRBV7-6 and J usage is TRBJ2-5; TRBD2 might be the D (7 bases). V lost 7 bases and J 4 bases, leaving 28 bases between the germline ends. The CDR3 has 18 residues. Germline V lookup: CDR1 SGHVS, CDR2 FNYEAQ. The CDR3 protein is CASTTYTPLAGAAETQYF. CDR3 in DNA: TGTGCCAGCACCACCTACACCCCCCTCGCGGGGGCCGCAGAGACCCAGTACTTC.

For this clone: Other DNA sequences in this sample translate to the same CDR3. The V gene is TRBV4-1, the J gene TRBJ2-6, with 7 nucleotides matching TRBD1. Unmatched junction bases numbered 7, after V lost 2 bases and J lost 0 bases. The CDR3 has 18 amino acids. The germline CDR1 and CDR2 sequences are MGHRA and YSYEKL. The CDR3: CASSQHRRTGSGANVLTF. The CDR3 bases are TGCGCCAGCAGCCAACACCGCCGGACAGGCTCTGGGGCCAACGTCCTGACTTTC.

V gene TRBV19 combines with J gene TRBJ2-1; TRBD1 agrees at 9 bases. Germline V lookup: CDR1 LNHDA, CDR2 SQIVND (reference sequence). Trimming at V came to 8 bases and at J to 6 bases, leaving 11 bases not matched to a gene. This CDR3 has 15 amino acids. For the CDR3, the DNA is TGTGCCAGTGGGCTGGGCCTGACAGGGGGCAATGAGCAGTTCTTC. This translates into CASGLGLTGGNEQFF.

The chain has TRBV2 and TRBJ1-2, with TRBD1 matching over 8 bases. The length of the CDR3 is 14 residues. The V segment lost 7 bases and the J segment 8 bases; nucleotides outside the gene matches: 12. Germline V gene sequence: CDR1 SNHLY, CDR2 FYNNEI. The CDR3 protein is CASIDASGGGGYTF. DNA for the CDR3: TGTGCCAGCATTGACGCATCAGGGGGCGGCGGCTACACCTTC. Combining the CDR3 with reference TRBV2 and TRBJ1-2 gives the whole variable domain EPEVTQTPSHQVTQMGQEVILRCVPISNHLYFYWYRQILGQKVEFLVSFYNNEISEKSEIFDDQFSVERPDGSNFTLKIRSTKLEDSAMYFCASIDASGGGGYTFGSGTRLTVV.

V is TRBV9 and J is TRBJ1-2, with a weak D call TRBD1 (6 bases). Trimming took 1 base from V and 3 from J, leaving 10 bases between them. CDR3 length equals 14 residues. Germline assignment: CDR1 SGDLS and CDR2 YYNGEE. The CDR3 DNA is TGTGCCAGCAGCGTAACAGGGAAAGACTATGGCTACACCTTC. It codes for CASSVTGKDYGYTF.

The chain uses TRBV7-9 and TRBJ1-3; D gene unclear. V lost 5 bases to trimming and J lost 4 bases, with 15 bases between them. Germline V gene data show CDR1 as SEHNR and CDR2 as FQNEAQ (reference sequence). The CDR3 sequence is 15 residues long. CDR3 protein: CASSPKSPRGNTIYF. The CDR3 nucleotides are TGTGCCAGCAGCCCCAAATCCCCTCGGGGAAACACCATATATTTT.

V gene TRBV6-4 combines with J gene TRBJ1-1; TRBD1 aligns across 7 bases. Trimming at V came to 6 bases and at J to 0 bases, leaving 7 bases not matched to a gene. Germline CDR1 MRHNA, CDR2 SNTAGT. The CDR3 has 15 amino acids. CDR3 residues: CASSRDRDMNTEAFF. CDR3 nucleotides: TGTGCCAGCAGCCGCGACAGGGACATGAACACTGAAGCTTTCTTT.

The rearrangement links TRBV7-2 to TRBJ1-1, with D tentatively TRBD1 (5 bases). CDR1 is SGHTA and CDR2 is FQGNSA in the germline V gene. The CDR3 is 19 amino acids. V was shortened by 5 bases and J by 0 bases, with 25 bases between the two germline ends. The CDR3 coding sequence is TGTGCCAGCAGCCCCCCGTCCCCCCTAGTGGGGCGAATGAACACTGAAGCTTTCTTT. Translating it yields CASSPPSPLVGRMNTEAFF.

The V call is TRBV5-6, the J call TRBJ1-5, with 7 bases fitting TRBD1. V lost 1 base and J lost 5; bases outside the gene matches: 6. This CDR3 comprises 15 residues. The V gene's germline CDR1 is SGHDT and CDR2 YYEEEE. The CDR3 DNA is TGTGCCAGCAGCTTGAGGCAGGGGGATTATCAGCCCCAGCATTTT. Protein: CASSLRQGDYQPQHF.

The rearrangement links TRBV6-1 to TRBJ1-2, with D unresolved. V shed 3 bases and J shed 4 bases, with 12 bases lying between them. CDR3 length equals 14 residues. CDR1 MNHNS and CDR2 SASEGT come from the germline V gene. Here the CDR3 DNA reads TGTGCCAGCAGTGACCACAGTTTCCCCTATGGCTACACCTTC. Encoded protein: CASSDHSFPYGYTF.

This sequence joins TRBV7-8 and TRBJ2-7; TRBD2 agrees at 10 bases. There are 16 residues in the CDR3. V shed 3 bases and J 2 bases; nucleotides not matched to a gene: 7. The V gene's germline CDR1 is SGHVS and CDR2 FQNEAQ. Written as DNA, the CDR3 is TGTGCCAGCAGCTTGGCTATAGCGGGGGGTCCCTACGAGCAGTACTTC. Its protein is CASSLAIAGGPYEQYF.

The rearrangement uses TRBV27 and TRBJ2-5; D is uncertain. The CDR3 extends over 12 amino acids. Trimming shortened V by 6 bases and J by 0 bases, and 5 bases separated the two germline ends. The germline V gene encodes CDR1 MNHEY and CDR2 SMNVEV (reference sequence). CDR3 in DNA: TGTGCCAGCAGGGAGAACCAAGAGACCCAGTACTTC. Residues: CASRENQETQYF.

The V call is TRBV5-1, the J call TRBJ2-7, with 12 bases fitting TRBD1. CDR1 SGHRS and CDR2 YFSETQ come from the germline V gene. The CDR3 contains 20 residues. V shed 3 bases, J shed 0 bases, and the junction held 16 bases outside the gene matches. The CDR3, as DNA: TGCGCCAGCAGCTCTGGTGGAAGGGGACAGGGGGCCCCGAGCTCCTACGAGCAGTACTTC. It yields the protein CASSSGGRGQGAPSSYEQYF.

Here the CDR3 reads CASSLADNWSNEQFF. The CDR3 DNA reads as TGTGCCAGCAGCTTGGCGGACAATTGGAGCAATGAGCAGTTCTTC. The rearrangement links TRBV5-4 to TRBJ2-1, with TRBD1 as a possible D gene (5 bases). The CDR3 length is 15 residues. Germline V gene data show CDR1 as SGHNT and CDR2 as YYREEE (reference sequence). The V gene lost 0 bases and the J gene lost 6 bases, with 13 bases spanning the gap.

The chain couples TRBV6-1 to TRBJ1-6, with D maybe TRBD1 (5 bases). Between the trimmed V and J ends, which lost 8 bases and 7 bases, there was a span of 12 bases. Germline values: CDR1 MNHNS, CDR2 SASEGT. The CDR3 runs to 13 residues. CDR3 amino acids: CASGRDSNSPLHF. The CDR3 bases are TGTGCCAGCGGTCGGGACTCCAATTCACCCCTCCACTTT.

The chain employs TRBV29-1 and TRBJ1-5, with a possible D match to TRBD1 (5 bases). Germline V gene lookup returns CDR1 SQVTM and CDR2 ANQGSEA. The CDR3 contains 15 residues. Trimming stripped 7 bases from V and 5 bases from J, with 21 bases between. Written as DNA, the CDR3 is TGCAGCGCTGTAACCCCTGGGACTCCTCATCAGCCCCAGCATTTT. Protein product: CSAVTPGTPHQPQHF. The full variable domain, completed using reference TRBV29-1 and TRBJ1-5, is SAVISQKPSRDICQRGTSLTIQCQVDSQVTMMFWYRQQPGQSLTLIATANQGSEATYESGFVIDKFPISRPNLTFSTLTVSNMSPEDSSIYLCSAVTPGTPHQPQHFGDGTRLSIL.

The genes are TRBV15 and TRBJ1-2; possible D gene TRBD1, 5 bases. The V and J ends lost 5 bases and 0 bases respectively, with 16 bases between them. Germline V gene sequence: CDR1 LNHNV, CDR2 YYDKDF (reference sequence). This CDR3 has 16 residues. This CDR3 is CATSYRTNISNYGYTF. Here the CDR3 DNA reads TGTGCCACCAGCTACAGGACAAACATATCTAACTATGGCTACACCTTC. Based on the CDR3 plus reference TRBV15 and TRBJ1-2, the full variable domain is DAMVIQNPRYQVTQFGKPVTLSCSQTLNHNVMYWYQQKSSQAPKLLFHYYDKDFNNEADTPDNFQSRRPNTSFCFLDIRSPGLGDTAMYLCATSYRTNISNYGYTFGSGTRLTVV.